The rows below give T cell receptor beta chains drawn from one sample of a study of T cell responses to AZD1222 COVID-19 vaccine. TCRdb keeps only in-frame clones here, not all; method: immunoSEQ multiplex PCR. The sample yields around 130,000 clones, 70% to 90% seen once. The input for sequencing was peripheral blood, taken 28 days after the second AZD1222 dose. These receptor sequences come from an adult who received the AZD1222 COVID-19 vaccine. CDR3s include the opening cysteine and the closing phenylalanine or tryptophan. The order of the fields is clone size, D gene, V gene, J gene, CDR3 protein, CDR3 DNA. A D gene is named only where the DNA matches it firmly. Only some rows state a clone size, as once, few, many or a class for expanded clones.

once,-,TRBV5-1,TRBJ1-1,CASSLGDLNTEAFF,TGCGCCAGCAGCTTGGGAGATTTAAACACTGAAGCTTTCTTT
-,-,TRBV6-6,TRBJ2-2,CASKGYTGELFF,TGTGCCAGTAAGGGGTATACCGGGGAGCTGTTTTTT
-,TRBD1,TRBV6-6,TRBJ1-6,CASSPDRVNSPLHF,TGTGCCAGCAGTCCGGACAGGGTTAATTCACCCCTCCACTTT
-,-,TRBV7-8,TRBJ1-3,CASSKTGSPFSGNTIYF,TGTGCCAGCAGCAAAACCGGGTCCCCCTTCTCTGGAAACACCATATATTTT
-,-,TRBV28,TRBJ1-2,CASSLDEVNIGQRSGYTF,TGTGCCAGCAGTTTAGATGAAGTCAACATTGGACAGCGCAGCGGCTACACCTTC
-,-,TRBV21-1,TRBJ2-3,CASSLHGRGADTQYF,TGTGCCAGCAGCCTCCATGGCAGGGGTGCAGATACGCAGTATTTT
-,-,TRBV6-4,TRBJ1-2,CASSPGVSNYGYTF,TGTGCCAGTAGTCCAGGGGTGTCTAACTATGGCTACACCTTC
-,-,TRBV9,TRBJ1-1,CASSVGSANTEAFF,TGTGCCAGCAGCGTAGGTTCAGCCAACACTGAAGCTTTCTTT
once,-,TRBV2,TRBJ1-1,CASKRDEGTEAFF,TGTGCCAGCAAAAGGGATGAGGGGACTGAAGCTTTCTTT
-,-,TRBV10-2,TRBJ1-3,CASSEWEGFGNTIYF,TGCGCCAGCAGTGAGTGGGAAGGATTCGGAAACACCATATATTTT
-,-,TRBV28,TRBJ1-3,CASFGRADLSGNTIYF,TGTGCCAGTTTCGGGAGGGCAGACCTCTCTGGAAACACCATATATTTT
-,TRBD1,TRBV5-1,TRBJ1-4,CASSQGQGATNEKLFF,TGCGCCAGCAGCCAAGGACAGGGAGCAACTAATGAAAAACTGTTTTTT
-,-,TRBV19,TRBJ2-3,CASSIVGDTQYF,TGTGCCAGTAGTATAGTTGGAGATACGCAGTATTTT
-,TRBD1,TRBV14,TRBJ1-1,CASSRRTGVNTEAFF,TGTGCCAGCAGCCGACGGACAGGGGTGAACACTGAAGCTTTCTTT
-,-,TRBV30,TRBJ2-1,CAWRGGTYNEQFF,TGTGCCTGGAGGGGGGGTACCTACAATGAGCAGTTCTTC
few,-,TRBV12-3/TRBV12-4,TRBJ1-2,CASRRDTDYGYTF,TGTGCCAGCAGACGGGACACCGACTATGGCTACACCTTC
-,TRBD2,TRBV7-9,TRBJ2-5,CASTESGTSGGVRETQYF,TGTGCCAGCACCGAGTCGGGAACTAGCGGGGGGGTCCGAGAGACCCAGTACTTC
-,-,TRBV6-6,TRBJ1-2,CASRLGWTAGYGYTF,TGTGCCAGCAGACTTGGCTGGACAGCCGGCTATGGCTACACCTTC
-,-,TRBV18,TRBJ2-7,CASSPGRGSYEQYF,TGTGCCAGCTCACCAGGGAGGGGGTCCTACGAGCAGTACTTC
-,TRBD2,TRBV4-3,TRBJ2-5,CASSQDGSSGGVQYF,TGCGCCAGCAGCCAAGATGGATCTAGCGGGGGGGTCCAGTACTTC
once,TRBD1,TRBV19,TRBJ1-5,CASKRGTGNQPQHF,TGTGCCAGTAAGAGAGGGACAGGGAATCAGCCCCAGCATTTT
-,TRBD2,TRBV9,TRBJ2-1,CASSVVGSGGPYNEQFF,TGTGCCAGCAGCGTAGTTGGTAGCGGGGGACCTTACAATGAGCAGTTCTTC
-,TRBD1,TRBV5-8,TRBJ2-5,CASSLGTGGMETQYF,TGTGCCAGCAGCCTGGGGACAGGGGGGATGGAGACCCAGTACTTC
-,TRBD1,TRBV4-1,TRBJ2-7,CASSLGQLYEQYF,TGCGCCAGCAGCCTGGGACAGCTCTACGAGCAGTACTTC
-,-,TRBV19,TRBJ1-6,CASSRSRESYSPLHF,TGTGCCAGTAGTCGGTCCAGGGAAAGTTACTCACCCCTCCACTTT
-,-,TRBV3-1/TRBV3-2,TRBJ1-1,CASSQAAGLEAFF,TGTGCCAGCAGCCAAGCGGCGGGTCTTGAAGCTTTCTTT
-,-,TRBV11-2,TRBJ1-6,CASSLGPRDGYSPLHF,TGTGCCAGCAGCTTAGGGCCCCGGGACGGCTATTCACCCCTCCACTTT
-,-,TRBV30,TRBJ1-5,CAWSDGGAGNQPQHF,TGTGCCTGGAGTGACGGGGGCGCGGGCAATCAGCCCCAGCATTTT
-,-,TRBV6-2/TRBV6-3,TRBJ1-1,CASSLPTSNTEAFF,TGTGCCAGCAGTTTACCGACCTCGAACACTGAAGCTTTCTTT
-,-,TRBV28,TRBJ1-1,CASSLVQGLNTEAFF,TGTGCCAGCAGTCTCGTCCAGGGCTTGAACACTGAAGCTTTCTTT
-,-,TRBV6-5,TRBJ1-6,CASSPDRRNSPLHF,TGTGCCAGCAGCCCCGACCGTCGAAATTCACCCCTCCACTTT
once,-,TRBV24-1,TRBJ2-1,CATSDSMGGEQFF,TGTGCCACCAGTGATTCTATGGGGGGTGAGCAGTTCTTC
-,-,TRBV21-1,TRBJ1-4,CATISSTNEKLFF,TGTGCCACCATCTCTTCAACTAATGAAAAACTGTTTTTT
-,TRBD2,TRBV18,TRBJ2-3,CASSPRRGGLLSDTQYF,TGTGCCAGCTCACCAAGGCGGGGGGGCCTTTTGTCAGATACGCAGTATTTT
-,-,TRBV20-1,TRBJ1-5,CSASSIWGDNQPQHF,TGCAGTGCTAGTTCAATATGGGGGGACAATCAGCCCCAGCATTTT
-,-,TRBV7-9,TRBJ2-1,CASSPNYEQFF,TGTGCCAGCAGCCCTAATTATGAGCAGTTCTTC
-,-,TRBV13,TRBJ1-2,CASSSDEKASGYTF,TGTGCCAGCAGCTCGGACGAAAAAGCATCTGGCTACACCTTC
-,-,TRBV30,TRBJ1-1,CAWSVQGNTEAFF,TGTGCCTGGAGTGTACAAGGGAACACTGAAGCTTTCTTT
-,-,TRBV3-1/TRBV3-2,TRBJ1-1,CASSLTQGRTEAFF,TGTGCCAGCAGCCTAACACAGGGTAGAACTGAAGCTTTCTTT
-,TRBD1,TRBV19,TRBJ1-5,CASSARQGRGYQPQHF,TGTGCCAGTAGTGCCAGACAGGGTAGGGGATATCAGCCCCAGCATTTT
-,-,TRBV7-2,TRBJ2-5,CASKPTRGQETQYF,TGTGCCAGCAAACCAACCCGCGGCCAAGAGACCCAGTACTTC
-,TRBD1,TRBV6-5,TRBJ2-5,CASSQNRGAGVAQYF,TGTGCCAGCAGTCAAAACAGGGGCGCTGGAGTGGCCCAGTACTTC
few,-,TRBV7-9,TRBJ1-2,CASSLHIYGYTF,TGTGCCAGCAGCCTCCACATCTATGGCTACACCTTC
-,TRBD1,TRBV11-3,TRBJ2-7,CASSQGTAYEQYF,TGTGCCAGCAGCCAAGGGACAGCTTACGAGCAGTACTTC